The 12 T cell receptor beta chains given below trace back to one sample, sequenced in a study of CD8+ T cells in alopecia areata (dated by TCRdb to 2016 to 2019). Library preparation was by the immunoSEQ multiplex PCR assay. RNA was extracted from all samples and reverse transcribed into cDNA, which served as template for TCR sequencing. Sourced from immuneACCESS, this table was stored by TCRdb with only in-frame sequences that have V and J called. A share of the clones is absent; for the studies checked, an unresolved V gene accounts for under half, and the remainder has no known explanation. Within this sample are under 200,000 clones, with less than 70% of them counted one time only. The leading ten clones occupy approximately 14% of the sample. The time point label here, explained by the study, means: about 25 weeks on oral tofacitinib. Taken with the paper, the label for treatment or condition translates to: oral pan-JAK inhibitor, 5-10 mg twice daily.

This material consisted of CD4+ T cells sorted from blood, taken at week 24, from a patient treated with tofacitinib. The receptor set was obtained from a human donor with alopecia areata.

This rearrangement joins TRBV29-1 to TRBJ1-2; no firm D call. Looked up from germline, CDR1 is SQVTM and CDR2 is ANQGSEA. V lost 4 bases and J 2 bases, leaving 11 bases between the germline ends. The CDR3 consists of 13 residues. The CDR3 sequence: CSVVGQNNYGYTF. CDR3 DNA sequence: TGCAGCGTTGTAGGCCAGAACAACTATGGCTACACCTTC. Variable domain in full (rest from reference TRBV29-1 and TRBJ1-2): SAVISQKPSRDICQRGTSLTIQCQVDSQVTMMFWYRQQPGQSLTLIATANQGSEATYESGFVIDKFPISRPNLTFSTLTVSNMSPEDSSIYLCSVVGQNNYGYTFGSGTRLTVV.

This chain uses TRBV5-1 with TRBJ2-7; D might be TRBD1 (5 bases). This CDR3 is built from 16 residues. Trimming left V 0 bases short and J 1 base short, with 14 bases between. Germline lookup yields CDR1 SGHRS and CDR2 YFSETQ. The chain's CDR3 is CASSLEAGLASYEQYF. In DNA form, the CDR3 reads TGCGCCAGCAGCTTGGAGGCAGGGTTGGCTTCCTACGAGCAGTACTTC.

This chain links TRBV6-1 with TRBJ1-4; tentative D call: TRBD1 (5 bases). The CDR3 spans 15 residues. V was pared by 6 bases and J by 4 bases, with 15 bases between. Germline assignment: CDR1 MNHNS and CDR2 SASEGT. The CDR3 DNA is TGTGCCAGCAGGCGGGGTTGGGGGGTTAATGAAAAACTGTTTTTT. This sequence encodes CASRRGWGVNEKLFF.

This clone was recorded only once. The CDR3 loop reads CASSQGQEGGYTF. The CDR3 region has the DNA TGCGCCAGCAGCCAAGGACAAGAAGGCGGCTACACCTTC. The genes are TRBV5-1 and TRBJ1-2; a weak D match, TRBD1 (5 bases). Between the trimmed V and J ends, which lost 4 bases and 8 bases, there was a span of 15 bases. Germline values: CDR1 SGHRS, CDR2 YFSETQ. CDR3 size: 13 residues.

This sequence joins TRBV2 and TRBJ2-2, with D uncertain. The CDR3 is 13 amino acids. From germline, CDR1 is SNHLY and CDR2 FYNNEI. V was pared by 6 bases and J by 1 base, with 6 bases between. In DNA, the CDR3 is TGTGCCAGCAGCCCTGTGAACACCGGGGAGCTGTTTTTT. Translated: CASSPVNTGELFF.

The V gene is TRBV6-5, the J gene TRBJ2-7; tentatively, D is TRBD2 (5 bases). This CDR3 has 11 residues. Germline V gives CDR1 MNHEY, CDR2 SVGAGI. V dropped 5 bases and J dropped 4 bases, with 6 bases sitting between them. The CDR3 DNA follows: TGTGCCAGCAGTCGACTATACGAGCAGTACTTC. Residues: CASSRLYEQYF.

The table lists this clone with a few counts. The chain couples TRBV4-1 to TRBJ1-1, with D maybe TRBD1 (5 bases). CDR1 MGHRA and CDR2 YSYEKL come from the germline V gene. V gave up 3 bases and J gave up 11 bases, with 16 bases separating them. The CDR3 runs 13 residues. CDR3 region: CASSHGTEWFAFF. CDR3 nucleotide sequence: TGCGCCAGCAGCCATGGGACGGAGTGGTTCGCTTTCTTT.

The gene calls are TRBV7-9 and TRBJ2-7; D unresolved. This CDR3 spans 16 amino acids. Germline CDR1 and CDR2: SEHNR and FQNEAQ (reference sequence). The V and J ends lost 1 base and 7 bases respectively, with 20 bases between them. CDR3: CASSLVGRVPMGEQYF. The CDR3 nucleotides are TGTGCCAGCAGCTTAGTAGGAAGGGTCCCTATGGGGGAGCAGTACTTC.

This clone turned up a few times. The V call is TRBV7-2, the J call TRBJ2-1; 10 bases match TRBD2. The V segment lost 5 bases and the J segment 6 bases; nucleotides outside the gene matches: 7. The germline V gene has CDR1 SGHTA and CDR2 FQGNSA. CDR3 length: 15 amino acids. The CDR3 sequence is CASSPRPSGGNEQFF. The CDR3 nucleotides read TGTGCCAGCAGCCCTCGGCCTAGCGGGGGCAATGAGCAGTTCTTC.

V gene TRBV5-6 combines with J gene TRBJ1-1; D unclear. This CDR3 region has 12 residues. From germline, CDR1 is SGHDT and CDR2 YYEEEE. The V gene lost 2 bases and the J gene lost 6 bases, with 8 bases spanning the gap. The CDR3 DNA reads TGTGCCAGCAGCTTCGTTGACTCTGAAGCTTTCTTT. Protein sequence: CASSFVDSEAFF. Drawing the rest from reference TRBV5-6 and TRBJ1-1, the complete variable domain is DAGVTQSPTHLIKTRGQQVTLRCSPKSGHDTVSWYQQALGQGPQFIFQYYEEEERQRGNFPDRFSGHQFPNYSSELNVNALLLGDSALYLCASSFVDSEAFFGQGTRLTVV.

This clone was detected a few times. The chain uses TRBV7-9 and TRBJ1-5, with D uncertain. V lost 1 base and J 5 bases, leaving 6 bases between the germline ends. The CDR3 covers 13 residues. The germline gives CDR1 SEHNR, CDR2 FQNEAQ (reference sequence). CDR3 protein: CASSLGGDQPQHF. CDR3 bases: TGTGCCAGCAGCTTAGGGGGAGATCAGCCCCAGCATTTT.

This clone was seen a few times. The chain employs TRBV30 and TRBJ1-1, with D possibly matching TRBD1 (5 bases). This CDR3 has 15 amino acids. Germline V gives CDR1 GTSNPN, CDR2 SVGIG (reference sequence). V lost 1 base to trimming and J lost 0 bases, with 12 bases between them. This CDR3 reads CAWSGFGTMNTEAFF. The DNA for the CDR3 is TGTGCCTGGAGTGGATTCGGGACCATGAACACTGAAGCTTTCTTT.